The 21 T cell receptor beta chains reported below all come from one sample, sequenced in a study of cytomegalovirus exposure and HLA in healthy donors. The PCR employed 60 Vbeta primers together with 13 Jbeta primers. Using immunoSEQ multiplex PCR, the repertoire was profiled, and TCRdb retains in-frame clones only, with some absent. The sample carries approximately 160,000 clones, around 72% recorded once. Material for sequencing was PBMCs. The receptors derive from a man in his fifties or sixties in good health and CMV-seronegative.

A few counts support this clone. The chain couples TRBV13 to TRBJ2-7, with D maybe TRBD1 (7 bases). Germline CDR1 is PRHDT and CDR2 is FYEKMQ (reference sequence). The V end was cut by 0 bases, the J end by 2 bases, with 20 bases between. This CDR3 is 18 amino acids long. DNA for the CDR3: TGTGCCAGCAGCTTAGGCAGGGGGGCGGGCGTTTCTACCTACGAGCAGTACTTC. Residues: CASSLGRGAGVSTYEQYF. Supplemented by reference TRBV13 and TRBJ2-7, the full variable domain reads AAGVIQSPRHLIKEKRETATLKCYPIPRHDTVYWYQQGPGQDPQFLISFYEKMQSDKGSIPDRFSAQQFSDYHSELNMSSLELGDSALYFCASSLGRGAGVSTYEQYFGPGTRLTVT.

J is TRBJ2-7 and V is TRBV6-4, with 8 bases lining up with TRBD2. The CDR3 loop spans 14 amino acids. Unmatched junction bases numbered 5, after V lost 5 bases and J lost 2 bases. Looked up from germline, CDR1 is MRHNA and CDR2 is SNTAGT. The CDR3 DNA sequence: TGTGCCAGCAGTACGGCGGGGGGCACCTACGAGCAGTACTTC. This translates into CASSTAGGTYEQYF.

J is TRBJ1-2 and V is TRBV7-9; 10 bases line up with TRBD1. CDR3 length equals 14 residues. The V and J ends lost 5 bases and 8 bases, in that order; junction bases with no gene match: 8. Germline assignment: CDR1 SEHNR and CDR2 FQNEAQ (reference sequence). The CDR3 loop reads CASSTGTGVGGYTF. The CDR3 bases are TGTGCCAGCAGCACCGGGACAGGGGTCGGGGGCTACACCTTC.

This clone was seen only a few times. The chain links TRBV29-1 to TRBJ2-1; maybe TRBD1 (5 bases). The CDR3 has 13 residues. In germline, CDR1 is SQVTM, CDR2 ANQGSEA. Trimming took 2 bases from V and 7 from J, leaving 12 bases between them. This CDR3 is CSVERGKVNEQFF. The CDR3 DNA sequence: TGCAGCGTTGAAAGGGGAAAGGTAAATGAGCAGTTCTTC.

CDR3 amino acids: CASSPQVDRVSYNEQFF. As DNA, the CDR3 is TGTGCCAGCTCACCACAAGTAGACAGAGTTTCCTACAATGAGCAGTTCTTC. The chain employs TRBV18 and TRBJ2-1, with a weak D call TRBD1 (5 bases). CDR1 and CDR2 (germline): KGHSH, LQKENI. The CDR3 is made up of 17 amino acids. V was trimmed by 1 base and J by 1 base, leaving 14 bases between them.

This clone came up a few times. The CDR3 coding sequence is TGTGCCAGCAGCTTAGATCGGCGGATGAACGTAGTCACCGGGGAGCTGTTTTTT. As protein: CASSLDRRMNVVTGELFF. The chain couples TRBV7-9 to TRBJ2-2; no definite D call. V was trimmed by 1 base and J by 4 bases, leaving 19 bases between them. CDR1 and CDR2 from the germline V gene are SEHNR and FQNEAQ (reference sequence). The CDR3 runs to 18 residues.

The rearrangement uses TRBV19 and TRBJ1-1; no clear D. V shed 10 bases and J shed 0 bases, with 12 bases lying between them. The CDR3 has 13 amino acids. Germline loops: CDR1 LNHDA, CDR2 SQIVND (reference sequence). CDR3 loop: CATFPEMNTEAFF. DNA for the CDR3: TGTGCCACCTTCCCGGAGATGAACACTGAAGCTTTCTTT.

V usage is TRBV25-1 and J usage is TRBJ1-2; 10 bases are a match to TRBD1. CDR1 is MGHDK and CDR2 is SYGVNS in the germline V gene. V trimming: 5 bases; J trimming: 7 bases; junction bases outside the gene matches: 19. The CDR3 is 18 residues long. The DNA for the CDR3 is TGTGCCAGCAGTTGGACAGGGGGATTTGGATGGGGCGGTGGTGGCTACACCTTC. This codes for CASSWTGGFGWGGGGYTF.

This sequence joins TRBV6-5 and TRBJ2-5, with unresolved D. Judging by the DNA end, TRBJ2-7 fits better; the J call may be wrong. This CDR3 is built from 13 residues. Germline V lookup: CDR1 MNHEY, CDR2 SVGAGI. The CDR3 nucleotides are TGTGCCAGCAGCGCCCCGGTCACCTACGAGCAGTACTTC. It encodes CASSAPVTYEQYF.

The chain carries TRBV5-1 and TRBJ2-3; 13 bases match TRBD2. The CDR3 is 17 residues long. Germline values: CDR1 SGHRS, CDR2 YFSETQ. V trimming: 4 bases; J trimming: 4 bases; junction bases outside the gene matches: 9. CDR3 amino acids: CASSQRLAGGSSDTQYF. The CDR3 DNA reads as TGCGCCAGCAGCCAACGACTAGCGGGGGGTAGTTCAGATACGCAGTATTTT.

The chain joins TRBV5-1 to TRBJ1-4; a weak D match, TRBD1 (5 bases). CDR1 is SGHRS, CDR2 YFSETQ, per germline. CDR3 length: 14 residues. V shed 0 bases and J shed 3 bases, with 6 bases lying between them. The CDR3 DNA reads as TGCGCCAGCAGCTTGGACAGGTCTAATGAAAAACTGTTTTTT. Its translation: CASSLDRSNEKLFF.

CDR3 in amino acids: CASSYSGGAETQYF. The CDR3 nucleotides read TGTGCCAGCAGTTACTCAGGGGGGGCGGAGACCCAGTACTTC. The V and J genes are TRBV6-6 and TRBJ2-5; perhaps TRBD2 as D (7 bases). The CDR3 spans 14 residues. Germline CDR1 and CDR2: MNHNY and SVGAGI (reference sequence). Trimming cost V 0 bases and J 5 bases, with 10 bases left between them.

The chain couples TRBV5-1 to TRBJ2-5; 8 bases are shared with TRBD2. The CDR3 has 15 residues. Germline V gene sequence: CDR1 SGHRS, CDR2 YFSETQ. Germline trimming cut 6 bases from V and 3 bases from J; bases unmatched to any gene: 10. DNA for the CDR3: TGCGCCAGCAACGAAGGGACTAGACACAAAGAGACCCAGTACTTC. It codes for CASNEGTRHKETQYF. Using reference TRBV5-1 and TRBJ2-5 for the parts outside the CDR3, the full variable domain is KAGVTQTPRYLIKTRGQQVTLSCSPISGHRSVSWYQQTPGQGLQFLFEYFSETQRNKGNFPGRFSGRQFSNSRSEMNVSTLELGDSALYLCASNEGTRHKETQYFGPGTRLLVL.

V gene TRBV5-4 combines with J gene TRBJ1-6, with 9 positions matching TRBD1. Losses at the gene ends were 2 bases for V and 10 bases for J; bases not matched to a gene: 7. The CDR3 contains 15 residues. Per the germline V gene, CDR1 is SGHNT and CDR2 is YYREEE (reference sequence). CDR3 in DNA: TGTGCCAGCAGCTTTACAGGGGGCGCCGAATCACCCCTCCACTTT. Translation: CASSFTGGAESPLHF.

This clone appeared a single time. The V gene is TRBV6-5, the J gene TRBJ1-1; D remains unclear. CDR1 MNHEY and CDR2 SVGAGI come from the germline V gene. The CDR3 is 13 amino acids. Trimming took 6 bases from V and 4 from J, leaving 12 bases between them. CDR3 bases: TGTGCCAGCAGATCGAGGGTTCGCACTGAAGCTTTCTTT. Translation: CASRSRVRTEAFF.

This clone has a handful of counts. The V and J genes are TRBV6-4 and TRBJ2-3; 7 nucleotides agree with TRBD2. The CDR3 spans 16 residues. After removal of 0 bases from V and 0 bases from J, the junction contained 3 bases not matched to a gene. Per germline, CDR1 MRHNA and CDR2 SNTAGT. The CDR3 coding sequence is TGTGCCAGCAGTGACTCAGGGCGGGGGAGCACAGATACGCAGTATTTT. Protein: CASSDSGRGSTDTQYF.

The V and J genes are TRBV6-5 and TRBJ1-6; D remains ambiguous. Germline V gene lookup returns CDR1 MNHEY and CDR2 SVGAGI. The CDR3 consists of 15 residues. Trimming pared 7 bases from V and 0 bases from J, leaving 10 bases between. CDR3 residues: CASTERLSYNSPLHF. The CDR3 nucleotides read TGTGCCAGCACGGAGCGTCTCTCCTATAATTCACCCCTCCACTTT.

This clone was detected only a few times. The chain couples TRBV27 to TRBJ2-7; TRBD2 agrees at 7 bases. Germline assignment: CDR1 MNHEY and CDR2 SMNVEV (reference sequence). Trimming cost V 7 bases and J 4 bases; bases outside gene matches: 7. The CDR3 extends over 13 amino acids. Written as DNA, the CDR3 is TGTGCCAGCACCCTAGGGAGGGGTTACGAGCAGTACTTC. It specifies CASTLGRGYEQYF.

The chain carries TRBV28 and TRBJ2-1; a possible D gene is TRBD1 (5 bases). V was cut by 7 bases and J by 11 bases, with 12 bases left in between. The germline gives CDR1 MDHEN, CDR2 SYDVKM. CDR3 length equals 11 residues. Here the CDR3 reads CASNLQGKQFF. DNA of the CDR3: TGTGCCAGCAACCTTCAGGGCAAGCAGTTCTTC.

The chain is built from TRBV5-1 and TRBJ2-7; 10 bases align to TRBD1. This CDR3 comprises 16 residues. With 4 bases clipped from V and 4 bases from J, the junction kept 11 bases outside the gene matches. Germline V lookup: CDR1 SGHRS, CDR2 YFSETQ. CDR3 DNA sequence: TGCGCCAGCAGCCCCACCCCCGGGACAGGGGCGTACGAGCAGTACTTC. Amino acids: CASSPTPGTGAYEQYF.

The chain carries TRBV27 and TRBJ1-5, with 7 bases matching TRBD1. The CDR3 runs to 14 residues. Germline V gene lookup returns CDR1 MNHEY and CDR2 SMNVEV (reference sequence). The ends lost 8 bases at V and 7 bases at J; junction bases unmatched: 11. CDR3 nucleotide sequence: TGTGCCAGCGGTCATAGGGGGCGTGAACAGCCCCAGCATTTT. This sequence encodes CASGHRGREQPQHF.